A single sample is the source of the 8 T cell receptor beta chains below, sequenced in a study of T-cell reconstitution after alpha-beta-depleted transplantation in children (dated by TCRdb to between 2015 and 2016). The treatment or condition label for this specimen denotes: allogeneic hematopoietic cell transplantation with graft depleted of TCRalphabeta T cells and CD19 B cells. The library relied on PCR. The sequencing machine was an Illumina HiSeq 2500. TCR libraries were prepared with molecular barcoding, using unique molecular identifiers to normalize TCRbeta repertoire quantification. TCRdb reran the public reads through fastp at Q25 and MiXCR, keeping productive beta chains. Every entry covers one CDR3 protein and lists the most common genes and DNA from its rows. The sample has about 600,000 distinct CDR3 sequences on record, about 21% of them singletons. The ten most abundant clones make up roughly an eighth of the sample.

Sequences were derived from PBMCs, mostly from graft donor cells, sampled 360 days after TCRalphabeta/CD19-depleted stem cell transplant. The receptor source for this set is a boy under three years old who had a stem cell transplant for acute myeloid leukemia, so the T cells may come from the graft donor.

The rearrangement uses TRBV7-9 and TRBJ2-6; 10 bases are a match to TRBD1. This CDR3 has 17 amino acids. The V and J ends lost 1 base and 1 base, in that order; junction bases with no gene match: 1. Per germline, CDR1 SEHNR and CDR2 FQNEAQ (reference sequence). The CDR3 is CASSLGTGGSGANVLTF. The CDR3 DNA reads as TGTGCCAGCAGCTTAGGGACAGGGGGGTCTGGGGCCAACGTCCTGACTTTC.

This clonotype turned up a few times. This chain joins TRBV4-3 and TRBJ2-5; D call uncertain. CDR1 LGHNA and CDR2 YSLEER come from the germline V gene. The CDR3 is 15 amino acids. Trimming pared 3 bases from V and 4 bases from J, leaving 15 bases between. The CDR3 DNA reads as TGCGCCAGCAGCCAGGTCGGACGCCAAGGAGAGACCCAGTACTTC. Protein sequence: CASSQVGRQGETQYF.

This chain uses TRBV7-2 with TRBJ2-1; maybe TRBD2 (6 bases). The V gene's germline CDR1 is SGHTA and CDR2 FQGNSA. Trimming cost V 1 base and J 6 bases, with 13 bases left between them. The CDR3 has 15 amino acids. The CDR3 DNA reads TGTGCCAGCAGCTTAGGTTTCCACGGGGGCAATGAGCAGTTCTTC. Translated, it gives CASSLGFHGGNEQFF.

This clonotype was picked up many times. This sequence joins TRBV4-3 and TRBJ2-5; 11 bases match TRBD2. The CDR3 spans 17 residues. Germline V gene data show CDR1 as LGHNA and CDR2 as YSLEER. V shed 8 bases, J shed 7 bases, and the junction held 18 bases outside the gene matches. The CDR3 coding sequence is TGCGCCAGCTCCCGTACGACCGGGACTAGCGGTCCGGGGACCCAGTACTTC. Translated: CASSRTTGTSGPGTQYF.

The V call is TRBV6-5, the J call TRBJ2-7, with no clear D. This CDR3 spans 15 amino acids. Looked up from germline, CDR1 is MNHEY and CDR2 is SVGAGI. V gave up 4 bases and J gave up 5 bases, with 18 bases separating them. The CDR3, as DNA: TGTGCCAGCAGTTCATTCCGATCACGGAGCGACGAGCAGTACGTC. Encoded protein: CASSSFRSRSDEQYV.

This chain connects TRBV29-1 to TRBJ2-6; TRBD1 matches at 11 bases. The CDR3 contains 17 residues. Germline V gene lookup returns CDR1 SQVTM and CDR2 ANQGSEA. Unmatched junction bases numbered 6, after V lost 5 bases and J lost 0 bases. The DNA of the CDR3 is TGCAGCGTTCCCGGACAGGGGGCGCCCTCTGGGGCCAACGTCCTGACTTTC. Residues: CSVPGQGAPSGANVLTF.

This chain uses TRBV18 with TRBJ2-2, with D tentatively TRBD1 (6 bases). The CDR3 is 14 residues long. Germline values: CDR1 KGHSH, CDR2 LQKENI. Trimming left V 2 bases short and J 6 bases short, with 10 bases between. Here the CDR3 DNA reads TGTGCCAGCTCACCATCCGGGACACCCGGGGAGCTGTTTTTT. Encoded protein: CASSPSGTPGELFF.

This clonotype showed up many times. DNA for the CDR3: TGTGCCAGCAGCCCTAGGAGAAACACCATATATTTT. Translating it yields CASSPRRNTIYF. The V call is TRBV28, the J call TRBJ1-3, with D uncertain. The CDR3 consists of 12 residues. The V end was cut by 6 bases, the J end by 5 bases, with 8 bases between. CDR1 MDHEN and CDR2 SYDVKM come from the germline V gene.